The 17 T cell receptor beta chains presented below share a single source sample, sequenced in a study of shared clonotypes between healthy human individuals. Here immunoSEQ multiplex PCR was the method, and the copy in TCRdb shows in-frame clones only, minus some. The sample holds 980,000 or so clones, around 80% seen once. The material sequenced was memory CD4+ T cells sorted from blood. Noted subset: CD45RA-negative fraction. The source is a man younger than 35 in good health.

This chain links TRBV6-1 with TRBJ1-3; 9 nucleotides agree with TRBD1. The CDR3 spans 15 residues. Germline V CDR1 and CDR2: MNHNS, SASEGT. The trim removed 6 bases at V and 1 base at J, leaving 4 bases unmatched. Written as DNA, the CDR3 is TGTGCCAGCAGGATACAGGGGGCATCTGGAAACACCATATATTTT. Translation gives CASRIQGASGNTIYF.

The chain combines TRBV5-4 with TRBJ1-1; perhaps TRBD1 as D (5 bases). Germline assignment: CDR1 SGHNT and CDR2 YYREEE (reference sequence). The V end was cut by 4 bases, the J end by 1 base, with 14 bases between. The CDR3 is 15 residues long. CDR3 bases: TGTGCCAGCAGCGCGGGGGGTCAGAAGAACACTGAAGCTTTCTTT. Its translation: CASSAGGQKNTEAFF.

The chain is built from TRBV9 and TRBJ2-1; either TRBD1 or TRBD2 may supply D (6 bases each). Trimming shortened V by 2 bases and J by 2 bases, and 17 bases separated the two germline ends. The CDR3 length is 17 residues. From germline, CDR1 is SGDLS and CDR2 YYNGEE. DNA of the CDR3: TGTGCCAGCAGCGTGAGAGGGGGGACGGATACCTACAATGAGCAGTTCTTC. Translation gives CASSVRGGTDTYNEQFF. The full variable domain, rest sourced from reference TRBV9 and TRBJ2-1, is DSGVTQTPKHLITATGQRVTLRCSPRSGDLSVYWYQQSLDQGLQFLIQYYNGEERAKGNILERFSAQQFPDLHSELNLSSLELGDSALYFCASSVRGGTDTYNEQFFGPGTRLTVL.

This chain uses TRBV5-1 with TRBJ2-3; TRBD1 is a possible D gene (6 bases). Per germline, CDR1 SGHRS and CDR2 YFSETQ. The V and J ends lost 3 bases and 0 bases respectively, with 11 bases between them. This CDR3 contains 15 residues. CDR3 sequence: CASSSTGESTDTQYF. CDR3 nucleotide sequence: TGCGCCAGCAGCTCGACAGGAGAAAGCACAGATACGCAGTATTTT.

The chain joins TRBV5-5 to TRBJ1-5, with 9 bases fitting TRBD1. The germline V gene has CDR1 SGHKS and CDR2 YYEKEE (reference sequence). Unmatched junction bases numbered 3, after V lost 3 bases and J lost 5 bases. The CDR3 runs 14 residues. CDR3 region: CASSSGQGHQPQHF. CDR3 bases: TGTGCCAGCAGCTCTGGACAGGGGCATCAGCCCCAGCATTTT. The full variable domain, completed using reference TRBV5-5 and TRBJ1-5, is DAGVTQSPTHLIKTRGQQVTLRCSPISGHKSVSWYQQVLGQGPQFIFQYYEKEERGRGNFPDRFSARQFPNYSSELNVNALLLGDSALYLCASSSGQGHQPQHFGDGTRLSIL.

This chain joins TRBV9 and TRBJ2-7, with D perhaps matching TRBD1 or TRBD2 (7 bases each). The V end was cut by 4 bases, the J end by 2 bases, with 16 bases between. The CDR3 totals 15 residues. Germline V gene lookup returns CDR1 SGDLS and CDR2 YYNGEE. DNA for the CDR3: TGTGCCAGCAGCCCCCGGCAGGGGGGGACCTACGAGCAGTACTTC. It translates to CASSPRQGGTYEQYF.

The chain couples TRBV11-3 to TRBJ2-5; TRBD2 is a possible D gene (5 bases). The CDR3 totals 13 residues. CDR1 and CDR2 from the germline V gene are SGHNT and YENEEA. V lost 5 bases, J lost 7 bases, and 14 bases lay in between. The CDR3 loop is CASSLLAGGTQYF. CDR3 sequence (DNA): TGTGCCAGCAGCCTACTTGCCGGAGGGACCCAGTACTTC.

This chain joins TRBV2 and TRBJ2-7, with D possibly being TRBD1 or TRBD2 (5 bases each). CDR3 size: 16 residues. CDR1 and CDR2 (germline): SNHLY, FYNNEI. Trimming took 4 bases from V and 0 from J, leaving 16 bases between them. For the CDR3, the DNA is TGTGCCAGCAGTGGCCCAGGGAGACTGGTCTCCTACGAGCAGTACTTC. Translated, it gives CASSGPGRLVSYEQYF.

As concerns this clone: A read error is the likely source, as a far larger clone sits one nucleotide away. The V and J genes are TRBV28 and TRBJ2-2, with D hard to call. Trimming cost V 11 bases and J 2 bases, with 15 bases left between them. Germline V lookup: CDR1 MDHEN, CDR2 SYDVKM. This CDR3 contains 14 residues. CDR3 DNA sequence: TGTGCCGGCTTAGGAGCTGTTAACACCGGGGAGCTGTTTTTT. Translation: CAGLGAVNTGELFF.

V gene TRBV11-2 combines with J gene TRBJ2-7; D not certain. V lost 3 bases and J 2 bases, leaving 11 bases between the germline ends. The CDR3 runs 14 residues. The germline V gene encodes CDR1 SGHAT and CDR2 FQNNGV. In DNA, the CDR3 is TGTGCCAGCAGCTTCCAGACGAGAACCTACGAGCAGTACTTC. This codes for CASSFQTRTYEQYF.

The V and J genes are TRBV19 and TRBJ1-5; D unresolved. The ends were cut back, 1 base at V and 1 base at J, with 5 bases in the middle. The CDR3 contains 14 residues. Germline V gene data show CDR1 as LNHDA and CDR2 as SQIVND (reference sequence). The CDR3 sequence is CASSIAQSNQPQHF. CDR3 in DNA: TGTGCCAGTAGTATAGCACAGAGCAATCAGCCCCAGCATTTT.

V and J are TRBV7-3 and TRBJ2-2; 9 nucleotides line up with TRBD1. The V gene's germline CDR1 is SGHTA and CDR2 FQGTGA. The trim removed 5 bases at V and 4 bases at J, leaving 5 bases unmatched. CDR3 size: 15 residues. The CDR3 region has the DNA TGTGCCAGCAGCCGGGACAGGGCTGGCACCGGGGAGCTGTTTTTT. This codes for CASSRDRAGTGELFF.

This clone was seen a single time. The J gene is TRBJ1-2, the V gene TRBV20-1, with D unclear. Per germline, CDR1 DFQATT and CDR2 SNEGSKA (reference sequence). V was shortened by 3 bases and J by 8 bases, with 10 bases between the two germline ends. The CDR3 contains 11 residues. CDR3 DNA sequence: TGCAGTGCTAGGACTAGACACGGCTACACCTTC. Translation: CSARTRHGYTF.

The CDR3 is CASSSLDSGQPQHF. DNA for the CDR3: TGTGCCAGCAGCTCCCTTGACAGTGGTCAGCCCCAGCATTTT. The chain joins TRBV9 to TRBJ1-5; D may be TRBD1 (5 bases). The V gene's germline CDR1 is SGDLS and CDR2 YYNGEE. This CDR3 region has 14 residues. The V end lost 4 bases, the J end lost 6 bases, and 14 bases lay between the germline ends.

CDR3 residues: CASSVNSGGSYEQYF. The CDR3 DNA reads as TGTGCCAGCAGTGTCAACAGCGGGGGGTCCTACGAGCAGTACTTC. V and J are TRBV6-1 and TRBJ2-7; 9 bases agree with TRBD2. CDR1 and CDR2 from the germline V gene are MNHNS and SASEGT. This CDR3 has 15 residues. J gave up 1 base and V 4 bases, and 5 bases lay outside the gene matches.

Only one count was recorded for this clone. The gene calls are TRBV6-1 and TRBJ1-2; the D is unclear. The germline V and J ends were trimmed by 5 bases and 4 bases, with 11 bases remaining between them. This CDR3 contains 13 residues. The germline V gene has CDR1 MNHNS and CDR2 SASEGT. This chain's CDR3 is CASSPLTLYGYTF. The CDR3 bases are TGTGCCAGCAGTCCGTTGACACTCTATGGCTACACCTTC.

This clone was observed a handful of times. The V call is TRBV28, the J call TRBJ1-3; D gene ambiguous. Germline V gene sequence: CDR1 MDHEN, CDR2 SYDVKM. The V end lost 6 bases, the J end lost 4 bases, and 19 bases lay between the germline ends. The CDR3 spans 16 residues. The CDR3 DNA reads TGTGCCAGCAGGACTCCTTCTGGGAGTCCCGGAAACACCATATATTTT. Translating gives CASRTPSGSPGNTIYF.